The T cell receptor beta chain described here comes from a study of regulatory T cells in long-lasting Graves disease. Sequencing libraries for TCR beta were prepared with iRepertoire HTBI primers and Arm-PCR of CDR3 regions. Original data processing: Overall, samples carried more than 55 TRBV and 14 TRBJ segments. TCRdb ran MiXCR on the multiplex PCR reads and lists one entry per CDR3 protein. These V and J calls originate from TCRdb's pipeline instead of the authors' own analysis. This table holds around 360,000 distinct CDR3 sequences, around 15% found once. This CDR3 spans 16 amino acids. Deletions cut 1 base from V and 0 bases from J, with 10 bases between. Findings and limits, study-wide: TRBV28 was favored in persistent disease, as were TRBJ1-2 and TRBJ2-5.

This clonotype has ten or more counts. The antigen remains unidentified. Noted time point: newly diagnosed GD, antithyroid drugs for less than 3 months. PBMCs provided the RNA from which the TCR library was made. A roughly 9-milliliter sample of peripheral blood was drawn into EDTA tubes. These same records also appear under a second study, on T cells in Graves' hyperthyroidism and ophthalmopathy.

This rearrangement joins TRBV12-3 or TRBV12-4 to TRBJ2-4, with no clear D. The receptor's source is a woman aged 18-29 years with Graves disease. This specimen was peripheral blood mononuclear cells (PBMCs), taken at new diagnosis, from a patient treated with antithyroid drugs. The CDR3, as DNA: TGTGCCAGCAGTTTAGAATTCGCCTTAGCCAAAAACATTCAGTACTTC. It codes for CASSLEFALAKNIQYF.